This T cell receptor beta chain was identified during a study of T cell changes during pregnancy in multiple sclerosis. Libraries were prepared by immunoSEQ multiplex PCR; TCRdb keeps only in-frame clonotypes and omits some of them. The data hold about 38,000 clones, with over 90% observed a single time. Trimming took off 3 bases at V and 0 bases at J, with 9 bases between the two ends. The CDR3 loop spans 14 amino acids. Looked up from germline, CDR1 is GTSNPN and CDR2 is SVGIG (reference sequence). The clonotype was recovered from a female donor in good health, enrolled as a control in a pregnancy study. The chain combines TRBV30 with TRBJ1-3; a weak D match, TRBD1 (6 bases). The source material was CD4+ T cells from peripheral blood mononuclear cells, sampled after pregnancy. The CDR3 sequence: CAWRGGGSGNTIYF. The CDR3 DNA reads as TGTGCCTGGAGGGGAGGGGGCTCTGGAAACACCATATATTTT.